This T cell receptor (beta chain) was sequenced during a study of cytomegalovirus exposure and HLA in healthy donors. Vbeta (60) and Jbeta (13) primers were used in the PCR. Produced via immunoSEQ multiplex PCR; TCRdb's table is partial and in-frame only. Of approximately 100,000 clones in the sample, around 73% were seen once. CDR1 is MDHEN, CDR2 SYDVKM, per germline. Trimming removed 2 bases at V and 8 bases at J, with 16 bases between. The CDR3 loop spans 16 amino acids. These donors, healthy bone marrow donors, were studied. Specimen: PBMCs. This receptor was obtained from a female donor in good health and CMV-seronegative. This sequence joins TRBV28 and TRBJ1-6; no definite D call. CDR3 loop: CASSLAPHLRDSPLHF. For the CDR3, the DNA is TGTGCCAGCAGTTTAGCCCCGCACCTTCGAGATTCACCCCTCCACTTT.